Following are 25 T cell receptor beta chains from one sample sequenced in a study of blood T cell repertoires in COVID-19 (dated by TCRdb to 2018 to 2021). The protocol used for the library was the immunoSEQ multiplex PCR assay. This immuneACCESS table, as held by TCRdb, lists in-frame sequences with V and J called but not all clones. Of the missing ones, under half trace to an unresolved V gene in checked studies; the others have no known cause. The sample table holds about 70,000 clones, of which about 88% were seen once. The ten largest account for approximately 1.5% of the sample. Sequenced input: peripheral blood. Receptors originate from a man aged 50 to 60 with acute or convalescent COVID-19.

This sequence joins TRBV7-8 and TRBJ1-4; possibly TRBD1 for D (6 bases). Looked up from germline, CDR1 is SGHVS and CDR2 is FQNEAQ. V was trimmed by 2 bases and J by 8 bases, leaving 15 bases between them. CDR3 length: 15 residues. CDR3 in DNA: TGTGCCAGCAGCTTATTGGGACAAGGACGCGAAAAACTGTTTTTT. It yields the protein CASSLLGQGREKLFF.

The chain combines TRBV7-2 with TRBJ2-1; 7 bases are a match to TRBD2. Germline CDR1 and CDR2: SGHTA and FQGNSA. V lost 1 base to trimming and J lost 6 bases; unmatched junction nucleotides: 3. The CDR3 runs 14 residues. CDR3 region: CASSLGAGVNEQFF. Here the CDR3 DNA reads TGTGCCAGCAGCTTAGGCGCGGGAGTCAATGAGCAGTTCTTC.

This chain links TRBV18 with TRBJ1-1, with 8 bases aligning to TRBD1. Germline V gives CDR1 KGHSH, CDR2 LQKENI. This CDR3 comprises 16 residues. Germline trimming cut 3 bases from V and 2 bases from J; bases unmatched to any gene: 8. The CDR3 region is CASSPRTGTFNTEAFF. The CDR3 nucleotides are TGTGCCAGCTCACCGAGGACAGGGACTTTTAACACTGAAGCTTTCTTT.

The gene calls are TRBV3-1 (or the pseudogene TRBV3-2) and TRBJ1-3; D call uncertain. The CDR3 sequence is 16 residues long. V was cut by 0 bases and J by 2 bases, with 11 bases left in between. The germline gives CDR1 LGHDT, CDR2 YNNKEL (reference sequence). The CDR3 DNA is TGTGCCAGCAGCCAAGATCTGGCAGTCACTGGAAACACCATATATTTT. It translates to CASSQDLAVTGNTIYF.

V is TRBV5-5 and J is TRBJ1-1; D remains unclear. The CDR3 loop spans 15 amino acids. Germline values: CDR1 SGHKS, CDR2 YYEKEE (reference sequence). V was trimmed by 5 bases and J by 6 bases, leaving 20 bases between them. The CDR3 DNA reads as TGTGCCAGCAGATCCGACGTGCGGTCGAAGGCTGAAGCTTTCTTT. Translation gives CASRSDVRSKAEAFF. Drawing the rest from reference TRBV5-5 and TRBJ1-1, the complete variable domain is DAGVTQSPTHLIKTRGQQVTLRCSPISGHKSVSWYQQVLGQGPQFIFQYYEKEERGRGNFPDRFSARQFPNYSSELNVNALLLGDSALYLCASRSDVRSKAEAFFGQGTRLTVV.

This clone was picked up a small number of times. This chain uses TRBV12-3 or TRBV12-4 with TRBJ1-6; D is undetermined. The CDR3 contains 12 residues. V lost 5 bases and J 8 bases, leaving 7 bases between the germline ends. CDR3 amino acids: CASSHTYSPLHF. The DNA of the CDR3 is TGTGCCAGCAGTCACACCTATTCACCCCTCCACTTT.

This sequence joins TRBV5-6 and TRBJ2-5; 14 positions match TRBD2. CDR1 is SGHDT, CDR2 YYEEEE, per germline. This CDR3 contains 15 residues. J gave up 2 bases and V 4 bases, and 1 base lay outside the gene matches. The CDR3 reads CASSRTSGGQETQYF. The DNA for the CDR3 is TGTGCCAGCAGCCGGACTAGCGGGGGGCAAGAGACCCAGTACTTC.

The chain recombines TRBV6-5 with TRBJ2-5; D uncertain. The CDR3 totals 13 residues. The V end lost 7 bases, the J end lost 0 bases, and 9 bases lay between the germline ends. Germline CDR1 MNHEY, CDR2 SVGAGI. The CDR3 DNA reads as TGTGCCAGCAATAAACACAACCAAGAGACCCAGTACTTC. Amino acids: CASNKHNQETQYF.

The rearrangement links TRBV5-1 to TRBJ1-5, with a possible D match to TRBD1 (6 bases). This CDR3 spans 13 amino acids. The germline gives CDR1 SGHRS, CDR2 YFSETQ. Trimming took 0 bases from V and 6 from J, leaving 7 bases between them. The CDR3 protein is CASSLEGGQPQHF. The CDR3 coding sequence is TGCGCCAGCAGCTTGGAAGGGGGTCAGCCCCAGCATTTT. The complete variable domain, with remaining parts taken from reference TRBV5-1 and TRBJ1-5, reads KAGVTQTPRYLIKTRGQQVTLSCSPISGHRSVSWYQQTPGQGLQFLFEYFSETQRNKGNFPGRFSGRQFSNSRSEMNVSTLELGDSALYLCASSLEGGQPQHFGDGTRLSIL.

This sequence joins TRBV9 and TRBJ2-7, with 7 bases lining up with TRBD2. Looked up from germline, CDR1 is SGDLS and CDR2 is YYNGEE. CDR3 length equals 13 residues. V gave up 4 bases and J gave up 5 bases; unmatched junction bases: 6. CDR3 region: CASSLRGLDEQYF. In DNA form, the CDR3 reads TGTGCCAGCAGCTTGCGGGGGTTAGACGAGCAGTACTTC.

The chain recombines TRBV7-9 with TRBJ1-3; D not certain. Trimming shortened V by 5 bases and J by 4 bases, and 15 bases separated the two germline ends. Germline V gene data show CDR1 as SEHNR and CDR2 as FQNEAQ (reference sequence). The CDR3 runs to 15 residues. The CDR3 spells CASSPTSGRGNTIYF. DNA of the CDR3: TGTGCCAGCAGCCCCACCTCGGGTAGGGGAAACACCATATATTTT.

The chain carries TRBV12-1 and TRBJ2-7; TRBD1, the D gene given by the table, was not confirmed from the DNA. TRBV12-1 is annotated as a pseudogene. The length of the CDR3 is 13 residues. DNA of the CDR3: TGTGCCAGCAGCCCCCCGACAGGGGACGAGCAGTACGTC. This encodes CASSPPTGDEQYV.

The chain recombines TRBV7-9 with TRBJ1-2, with unresolved D. The CDR3 runs 16 residues. Germline V CDR1 and CDR2: SEHNR, FQNEAQ (reference sequence). Trimming pared 5 bases from V and 0 bases from J, leaving 16 bases between. DNA for the CDR3: TGTGCCAGCAGCGGAGGGTCCGGGCCGGCTAACTATGGCTACACCTTC. Amino acid sequence: CASSGGSGPANYGYTF.

This chain links TRBV27 with TRBJ2-1; 10 nucleotides line up with TRBD2. The length of the CDR3 is 17 residues. V dropped 5 bases and J dropped 3; count of bases not matched to a gene: 10. CDR1 and CDR2 (germline): MNHEY, SMNVEV (reference sequence). CDR3 sequence (DNA): TGTGCCAGCAGTCCACGAAGCGGGAGGGCGGACTACAATGAGCAGTTCTTC. Amino acids: CASSPRSGRADYNEQFF.

This clone was picked up one time. CDR3 protein: CASSQGLVFDEQFF. The CDR3 bases are TGTGCCAGCAGCCAGGGACTAGTTTTCGATGAGCAGTTCTTC. The chain couples TRBV7-9 to TRBJ2-1; 8 bases map to TRBD2. With V trimmed by 5 bases and J by 8 bases, 8 bases remained unmatched. The CDR3 is 14 residues long. CDR1 is SEHNR and CDR2 is FQNEAQ in the germline V gene (reference sequence).

The CDR3 loop reads CASSIAGRGTYEQYF. The CDR3 DNA sequence: TGTGCCAGTAGTATAGCTGGCAGGGGGACCTACGAGCAGTACTTC. The chain uses TRBV19 and TRBJ2-7; the match to TRBD1 covers 7 bases. The length of the CDR3 is 15 residues. V was clipped by 1 base and J by 2 bases; unmatched bases: 5. Germline V gene sequence: CDR1 LNHDA, CDR2 SQIVND (reference sequence).

This clone came up once. The gene calls are TRBV7-3 and TRBJ2-1; tentative D call: TRBD2 (8 bases). Germline V lookup: CDR1 SGHTA, CDR2 FQGTGA. Between the trimmed V and J ends, which lost 3 bases and 4 bases, there was a span of 22 bases. The CDR3 is 18 residues long. CDR3 sequence reads: CASSFCWRGDRSYNEQFF. CDR3 bases: TGTGCCAGCAGCTTTTGTTGGCGGGGGGACAGATCATACAATGAGCAGTTCTTC.

The chain joins TRBV28 to TRBJ1-1; possibly TRBD1 for D (5 bases). The CDR3 spans 12 residues. The V gene's germline CDR1 is MDHEN and CDR2 SYDVKM. With 5 bases removed from V and 9 bases from J, the gap between germline ends came to 13 bases. The CDR3 sequence: CASSTSGGKAFF. CDR3 in DNA: TGTGCCAGCAGTACCTCCGGGGGAAAAGCTTTCTTT.

This sequence joins TRBV5-1 and TRBJ2-7, with 12 positions matching TRBD2. This CDR3 has 20 residues. Germline V gene lookup returns CDR1 SGHRS and CDR2 YFSETQ. The trim removed 2 bases at V and 3 bases at J, leaving 18 bases unmatched. The CDR3 loop is CASSLGRLAGDSDRGYEQYF. The CDR3, as DNA: TGCGCCAGCAGCTTAGGAAGACTAGCGGGAGATTCGGATCGCGGCTACGAGCAGTACTTC.

The rearrangement uses TRBV28 and TRBJ2-2; D remains unclear. Germline V gives CDR1 MDHEN, CDR2 SYDVKM. V lost 7 bases and J lost 2, with 8 bases in between. This CDR3 spans 13 amino acids. CDR3 in amino acids: CASNEINTGELFF. In DNA, the CDR3 is TGTGCCAGCAACGAGATAAACACCGGGGAGCTGTTTTTT.

This chain links TRBV4-1 with TRBJ1-5; D is undetermined. Germline lookup yields CDR1 MGHRA and CDR2 YSYEKL. The V end was cut by 0 bases, the J end by 10 bases, with 19 bases between. CDR3 length equals 16 residues. As DNA, the CDR3 is TGCGCCAGCAGCCAAGATAACACCCCGGGGTATCGACCCCAGCATTTT. Its protein product is CASSQDNTPGYRPQHF.

The V and J genes are TRBV5-1 and TRBJ1-4; the D is unclear. Trimming took 0 bases from V and 3 from J, leaving 12 bases between them. The germline gives CDR1 SGHRS, CDR2 YFSETQ. The CDR3 runs to 16 residues. The CDR3 region is CASSLAAGGSNEKLFF. The CDR3 DNA reads TGCGCCAGCAGCTTGGCGGCGGGAGGGTCTAATGAAAAACTGTTTTTT.

This clone was detected a few times. The rearrangement joins TRBV10-2 to TRBJ2-7; TRBD1 agrees at 9 bases. This CDR3 is 16 amino acids long. V lost 6 bases, J lost 4 bases, and 13 bases stayed unmatched. CDR1 is WSHSY, CDR2 SAAADI, per germline. The CDR3 is CASRSLQQGAGYEQYF. CDR3 nucleotide sequence: TGCGCCAGCAGGTCCCTCCAACAGGGGGCTGGGTACGAGCAGTACTTC.

This clone was detected only once. The chain uses TRBV5-4 and TRBJ1-4; D gene uncertain. The germline V and J ends were trimmed by 3 bases and 8 bases, with 11 bases remaining between them. The CDR3 spans 13 residues. The germline gives CDR1 SGHNT, CDR2 YYREEE (reference sequence). DNA of the CDR3: TGTGCCAGCAGCTATAGCCCTGAAGAAAAACTGTTTTTT. This translates into CASSYSPEEKLFF.

This clone was detected a few times. The J gene is TRBJ1-2, the V gene TRBV3-1 (or the pseudogene TRBV3-2); D might be TRBD1 (5 bases). The CDR3 spans 14 residues. V lost 0 bases and J lost 8, with 13 bases in between. Germline assignment: CDR1 LGHDT and CDR2 YNNKEL (reference sequence). CDR3 nucleotide sequence: TGTGCCAGCAGCCAAGATTCGGGGGGTCGGGGCTACACCTTC. Translating it yields CASSQDSGGRGYTF.